The 5 T cell receptor beta chains in this list originate from one sample, sequenced in a study of T cell repertoires in cytomegalovirus infection. TCRdb called the reads again in MiXCR, with one record for every CDR3 protein. The sample holds approximately 470,000 distinct CDR3 sequences, under 45% seen once. Which antigens these TCRs recognize remains unknown. The sample consisted of cultured PBMCs, taken from culture after CMV antigen stimulation. These receptors were collected from a human donor in good health (CMV status not recorded). Some clones in this sample may be carry-over from other donors' samples.

CDR3 in amino acids: CASSRSTGASYEQYF. The CDR3 DNA follows: TGTGCCAGCAGTCGTTCGACAGGGGCCTCCTACGAGCAGTACTTC. The J gene is TRBJ2-7, the V gene TRBV6-1; TRBD1 matches 8 bases. This CDR3 is 15 amino acids long. The ends lost 5 bases at V and 0 bases at J; junction bases unmatched: 6. Germline V gene lookup returns CDR1 MNHNS and CDR2 SASEGT.

The CDR3 DNA sequence: TGCAGTGCTAGCCCAGGGGGGGGTCTGAATGAGCAGTTCTTC. The encoded protein is CSASPGGGLNEQFF. The chain uses TRBV20-1 and TRBJ2-1; D assignment may be TRBD1 or TRBD2 (7 bases each). The length of the CDR3 is 14 residues. The germline V gene encodes CDR1 DFQATT and CDR2 SNEGSKA (reference sequence). The V gene lost 3 bases and the J gene lost 7 bases, with 16 bases spanning the gap.

The chain combines TRBV27 with TRBJ2-3; possibly TRBD2 for D (6 bases). CDR3 length: 14 amino acids. Germline V gene lookup returns CDR1 MNHEY and CDR2 SMNVEV (reference sequence). V was pared by 2 bases and J by 4 bases, with 10 bases between. This CDR3 reads CASSLMRGADTQYF. CDR3 bases: TGTGCCAGCAGTTTAATGCGGGGAGCAGATACGCAGTATTTT.

The chain employs TRBV11-2 and TRBJ2-4; 9 nucleotides agree with TRBD1. The CDR3 consists of 14 residues. The V segment lost 1 base and the J segment 14 bases; nucleotides outside the gene matches: 9. Germline assignment: CDR1 SGHAT and CDR2 FQNNGV. DNA of the CDR3: TGTGCCAGCAGCTTAGCTAGGGGGACAGGGTTGGAGTACTTC. It yields the protein CASSLARGTGLEYF.

The CDR3 here is CASSMGLASYEQYF. The CDR3 bases are TGTGCCAGCAGCATGGGACTAGCCAGCTACGAGCAGTACTTC. The J gene is TRBJ2-7, the V gene TRBV7-2, with 9 bases identical to TRBD2. Per the germline V gene, CDR1 is SGHTA and CDR2 is FQGNSA. The CDR3 runs to 14 residues. The V gene end was trimmed by 5 bases and the J gene end by 3 bases; junction bases not matched to a gene: 5. Full variable domain (missing parts from reference TRBV7-2 and TRBJ2-7): GAGVSQSPSNKVTEKGKDVELRCDPISGHTALYWYRQSLGQGLEFLIYFQGNSAPDKSGLPSDRFSAERTGGSVSTLTIQRTQQEDSAVYLCASSMGLASYEQYFGPGTRLTVT.